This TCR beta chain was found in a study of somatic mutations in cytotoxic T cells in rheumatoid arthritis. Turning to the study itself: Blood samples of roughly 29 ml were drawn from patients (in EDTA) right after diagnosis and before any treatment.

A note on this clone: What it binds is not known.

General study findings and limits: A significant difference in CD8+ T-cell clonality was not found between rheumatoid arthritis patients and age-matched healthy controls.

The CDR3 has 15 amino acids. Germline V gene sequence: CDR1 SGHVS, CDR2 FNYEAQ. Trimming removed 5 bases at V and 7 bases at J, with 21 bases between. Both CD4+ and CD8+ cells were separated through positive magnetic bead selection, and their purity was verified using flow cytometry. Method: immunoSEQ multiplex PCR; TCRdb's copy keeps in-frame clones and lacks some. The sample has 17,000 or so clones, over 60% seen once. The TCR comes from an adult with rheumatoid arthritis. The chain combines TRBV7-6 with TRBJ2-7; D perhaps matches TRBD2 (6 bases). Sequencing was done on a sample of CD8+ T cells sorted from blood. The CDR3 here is CASSLQRERAGEQYF. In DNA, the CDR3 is TGTGCCAGCAGCCTACAACGGGAACGGGCGGGGGAGCAGTACTTC.